The clone carrying this T cell receptor (beta chain) was counted once. Its antigen remains unidentified. This sample is drawn from a study of cytomegalovirus exposure and HLA in healthy donors. Study observations and caveats: Near-uniform donor sequencing depth was presumed by presence/absence analyses. Through in vitro validation, three CMV-associated chains were shown to be specific for CMV antigens.

J gave up 6 bases and V 0 bases, and 3 bases lay outside the gene matches. Germline CDR1 reads SEHNR; CDR2 reads FQNEAQ (reference sequence). This CDR3 is built from 14 residues. The PCR employed 60 Vbeta primers together with 13 Jbeta primers. Sequenced by immunoSEQ multiplex PCR; TCRdb stores in-frame clones only, minus some. The table has 100,000 to 120,000 clones, about three quarters seen once. The rearrangement links TRBV7-9 to TRBJ2-3; 7 bases map to TRBD1. The sequencing input was PBMCs. This receptor was obtained from a woman aged 25 to 39 in good health and CMV-seronegative. DNA for the CDR3: TGTGCCAGCAGCTTAGCGAGGGGGCTGGATACGCAGTATTTT. It encodes CASSLARGLDTQYF.